The 30 T cell receptor beta chains reported below all come from one sample, sequenced in a study of regulatory T cells in long-lasting Graves disease. The TCR beta library used iRepertoire HTBI primers with Arm-PCR amplification of CDR3. MiXCR, run by TCRdb on the multiplex PCR reads, gives a single entry per CDR3 protein. The sample lists roughly 700,000 distinct CDR3 sequences, around 30% seen once, with roughly 40% in the top ten. The time point denotes: persistent/refractory GD, antithyroid drugs over 5 years with positive TRAb. After RNA was extracted from PBMCs, the TCR library was made from it. The source was peripheral blood mononuclear cells (PBMCs), collected when the disease was refractory, from a patient treated with antithyroid drugs. Receptors originate from a female donor with Graves disease.

A remark on this clonotype: One end of the junction does not line up with germline, which may come from a read error. This sequence joins TRBV7-9 and TRBJ2-5; 7 nucleotides align to TRBD1. Germline V CDR1 and CDR2: SEHNR, FQNEAQ (reference sequence). The CDR3 runs 14 residues. CDR3 residues: CASSQWDSQDTQYF. In DNA form, the CDR3 reads TGTGCCAGCAGCCAGTGGGACAGCCAAGATACCCAGTACTTC.

As regards this clonotype: Without the conserved terminal phenylalanine or tryptophan, this CDR3 likely stems from a read error. The chain is built from TRBV2 and TRBJ2-2; TRBD2 matches 12 bases. The CDR3 is 15 amino acids. V was pared by 6 bases and J by 5 bases, with 4 bases of the junction left unmatched. Germline-derived CDR1 and CDR2 are SNHLY and FYNNEI. CDR3 protein: CASRTSGRGTGELFL. The CDR3, as DNA: TGTGCCAGCAGGACTAGCGGGAGAGGGACCGGGGAGCTGTTTCTT.

The sample holds a few counts of this clonotype. The J gene is TRBJ2-7, the V gene TRBV5-5; D is unresolved. The length of the CDR3 is 14 residues. V shed 0 bases and J shed 7 bases, with 14 bases lying between them. Per germline, CDR1 SGHKS and CDR2 YYEKEE (reference sequence). In DNA form, the CDR3 reads TGTGCCAGCAGCTTGGGGACCAGCCTAGGGGAGCAGTACTTC. This translates into CASSLGTSLGEQYF.

The chain joins TRBV4-2 to TRBJ2-7, with D perhaps TRBD2 (5 bases). Trimming left V 3 bases short and J 0 bases short, with 9 bases between. Germline CDR1 and CDR2: LGHNA and YNFKEQ. The CDR3 is made up of 14 amino acids. The CDR3 region is CASSQDFTSYEQYF. The DNA of the CDR3 is TGTGCCAGCAGCCAGGACTTCACCTCCTACGAGCAGTACTTC.

Written as DNA, the CDR3 is TGTGCCTGGAATCCCGGGTTCGCCACCGGGGAGCTGTTTTTT. The encoded protein is CAWNPGFATGELFF. The chain joins TRBV30 to TRBJ2-2; D unclear. V shed 4 bases and J shed 4 bases, with 13 bases lying between them. CDR3 size: 14 residues. Per germline, CDR1 GTSNPN and CDR2 SVGIG (reference sequence).

V and J are TRBV6-1 and TRBJ1-5; D is undetermined. The CDR3 consists of 15 residues. Trimming left V 6 bases short and J 6 bases short, with 18 bases between. The germline gives CDR1 MNHNS, CDR2 SASEGT. CDR3 in DNA: TGTGCCAGCAGAGTGACGGTGGGTGCAGGTCAGCCCCAGCATTTT. Translation: CASRVTVGAGQPQHF.

The chain couples TRBV6-9 to TRBJ2-7, with 11 bases identical to TRBD1. The CDR3 is 17 residues long. The ends lost 3 bases at V and 6 bases at J; junction bases unmatched: 13. Germline V gene sequence: CDR1 MNHGY, CDR2 SVAAGI. The CDR3 nucleotides are TGTGCCAGCAGTTACCCCGACGATAAAGGGACAGGGGGCGAGCAGTACTTC. Translation gives CASSYPDDKGTGGEQYF.

This clonotype was counted many times. CDR3 residues: CASRVGGVRYGYTF. CDR3 bases: TGTGCCAGCAGGGTGGGGGGAGTGAGGTACGGCTACACCTTC. The rearrangement links TRBV6-1 to TRBJ1-2; D is perhaps TRBD1 (5 bases). CDR1 is MNHNS, CDR2 SASEGT, per germline. V was trimmed by 6 bases and J by 8 bases, leaving 19 bases between them. The CDR3 consists of 14 residues.

This clonotype was seen more than once but under ten times. The chain combines TRBV12-3 or TRBV12-4 with TRBJ2-4; maybe TRBD2 (6 bases). The V gene lost 6 bases and the J gene lost 0 bases, with 12 bases spanning the gap. The CDR3 is made up of 15 amino acids. The chain's CDR3 is CASRPPGLAKNIQYF. CDR3 DNA sequence: TGTGCCAGCAGACCACCGGGACTAGCCAAAAACATTCAGTACTTC.

The chain employs TRBV29-1 and TRBJ2-1; D gene ambiguous. The ends were cut back, 2 bases at V and 3 bases at J, with 11 bases in the middle. This CDR3 has 14 amino acids. Germline lookup yields CDR1 SQVTM and CDR2 ANQGSEA. CDR3 amino acids: CSVEQLSDYNEQFF. As DNA, the CDR3 is TGCAGCGTTGAACAATTGAGCGACTACAATGAGCAGTTCTTC.

This clonotype was seen at least ten times. The rearrangement uses TRBV2 and TRBJ2-7; 9 nucleotides match TRBD1. The germline V gene encodes CDR1 SNHLY and CDR2 FYNNEI. This CDR3 is 15 amino acids long. Trimming took 5 bases from V and 4 from J; bases not matched to a gene: 9. The CDR3 DNA sequence: TGTGCCAGCAGTAAAACCGGGACAGGGTGGTACGAGCAGTACTTC. It is translated as CASSKTGTGWYEQYF.

This clonotype came up a few times. V gene TRBV7-2 combines with J gene TRBJ1-1; no clear D gene. The CDR3 consists of 12 residues. Trimming stripped 1 base from V and 8 bases from J, with 8 bases between. Germline V lookup: CDR1 SGHTA, CDR2 FQGNSA. Here the CDR3 DNA reads TGTGCCAGCAGCTTAGAGTCTCTCGAAGCTTTCTTT. Amino acid sequence: CASSLESLEAFF.

The chain uses TRBV20-1 and TRBJ2-2, with D possibly TRBD2 on 5 matching bases. This CDR3 spans 14 amino acids. Trimming took off 6 bases at V and 4 bases at J, with 15 bases between the two ends. Germline V CDR1 and CDR2: DFQATT, SNEGSKA (reference sequence). The CDR3 nucleotides are TGCAGTGCGAGGGAAGCGGTCCGCACCGGGGAGCTGTTTTTT. Residues: CSAREAVRTGELFF.

The sample holds a few counts of this clonotype. The chain recombines TRBV30 with TRBJ1-5; D is perhaps TRBD1 (5 bases). The CDR3 spans 18 residues. Deletions cut 2 bases from V and 0 bases from J, with 20 bases between. The germline V gene has CDR1 GTSNPN and CDR2 SVGIG (reference sequence). In DNA form, the CDR3 reads TGTGCCTGGAGTAAGAAGAGACAGCTTCCCTATAGCAATCAGCCCCAGCATTTT. Translation: CAWSKKRQLPYSNQPQHF.

The chain combines TRBV6-1 with TRBJ1-2; the D is unclear. V was trimmed by 5 bases and J by 8 bases, leaving 15 bases between them. The CDR3 extends over 13 amino acids. CDR1 is MNHNS and CDR2 is SASEGT in the germline V gene. The CDR3 DNA reads as TGTGCCAGCAGTCCCGGACCGTCTGCAGGCTACACCTTC. Residues: CASSPGPSAGYTF.

There are many counts of this clonotype. The chain recombines TRBV12-3 or TRBV12-4 with TRBJ1-2, with D hard to call. Trimming shortened V by 3 bases and J by 2 bases, and 7 bases separated the two germline ends. This CDR3 region has 13 residues. In nucleotides, the CDR3 is TGTGCCAGCAGTTTCGGGCGCAACTATGGCTACACCTTC. Translation gives CASSFGRNYGYTF.

The chain uses TRBV18 and TRBJ2-7; the match to TRBD2 covers 7 bases. The CDR3 has 15 amino acids. V was pared by 1 base and J by 2 bases, with 5 bases of the junction left unmatched. The germline CDR1 and CDR2 sequences are KGHSH and LQKENI. CDR3 nucleotide sequence: TGTGCCAGCTCACCACGAGGGCTAGCGGCCTACGAGCAGTACTTC. As protein: CASSPRGLAAYEQYF. Based on the CDR3 plus reference TRBV18 and TRBJ2-7, the full variable domain is NAGVMQNPRHLVRRRGQEARLRCSPMKGHSHVYWYRQLPEEGLKFMVYLQKENIIDESGMPKERFSAEFPKEGPSILRIQQVVRGDSAAYFCASSPRGLAAYEQYFGPGTRLTVT.

The chain employs TRBV12-3 or TRBV12-4 and TRBJ1-3, with 9 bases identical to TRBD1. The junction had 9 bases not matched to a gene; V was cut back by 5 bases and J by 7 bases. This CDR3 has 15 amino acids. The CDR3 is CASSPRDRVWNTIYF. CDR3 sequence (DNA): TGTGCCAGCAGTCCCCGGGACAGGGTATGGAACACCATATATTTT.

The chain combines TRBV20-1 with TRBJ2-7, with a possible D match to TRBD1 (5 bases). The germline V gene has CDR1 DFQATT and CDR2 SNEGSKA (reference sequence). This CDR3 is 14 amino acids long. The ends were cut back, 0 bases at V and 1 base at J, with 10 bases in the middle. The CDR3 protein is CSARDGAGSYEQYF. As DNA, the CDR3 is TGCAGTGCTAGAGATGGGGCAGGTTCCTACGAGCAGTACTTC.

The chain couples TRBV2 to TRBJ1-1, with D perhaps TRBD1 (6 bases). The ends were cut back, 4 bases at V and 0 bases at J, with 9 bases in the middle. Germline V lookup: CDR1 SNHLY, CDR2 FYNNEI. The CDR3 length is 14 residues. The CDR3 spells CASSVEGVNTEAFF. Here the CDR3 DNA reads TGTGCCAGCAGTGTTGAGGGGGTGAACACTGAAGCTTTCTTT.

This clonotype appeared many times. In nucleotides, the CDR3 is TGTGCCAGCAGTTCATTTCCGAAAGAGACCCAGTACTTC. Its protein product is CASSSFPKETQYF. The gene calls are TRBV12-3 or TRBV12-4 and TRBJ2-5; D gene uncertain. The V end was cut by 4 bases, the J end by 3 bases, with 9 bases between. The CDR3 loop spans 13 amino acids.

V and J are TRBV19 and TRBJ2-2, with a possible D match to TRBD1 (5 bases). Trimming stripped 5 bases from V and 4 bases from J, with 11 bases between. Per the germline V gene, CDR1 is LNHDA and CDR2 is SQIVND (reference sequence). The CDR3 is 14 amino acids. This CDR3 reads CASSPRQSTGELFF. In DNA, the CDR3 is TGTGCCAGTAGTCCCCGACAGAGCACCGGGGAGCTGTTTTTT. Looking up the rest from reference TRBV19 and TRBJ2-2 gives the full variable domain: DGGITQSPKYLFRKEGQNVTLSCEQNLNHDAMYWYRQDPGQGLRLIYYSQIVNDFQKGDIAEGYSVSREKKESFPLTVTSAQKNPTAFYLCASSPRQSTGELFFGEGSRLTVL.

This clonotype was observed a few times. Because the CDR3 is missing its conserved closing phenylalanine or tryptophan, this is likely a read error. This chain joins TRBV12-5 and TRBJ1-2, with D possibly being TRBD1 (5 bases). Germline loops: CDR1 LGHNT, CDR2 FRNRAP. There are 17 residues in the CDR3. Trimming stripped 1 base from V and 0 bases from J, with 15 bases between. In DNA, the CDR3 is TGTGCTAGTGGTTTGGACGGGTACAGAGGGGCTAACTATGGCTACACCCTC. Residues: CASGLDGYRGANYGYTL.

The chain links TRBV6-2 or TRBV6-3 to TRBJ2-7, with D perhaps TRBD1 (6 bases). V was cut by 6 bases and J by 4 bases, with 16 bases left in between. Germline V gene data show CDR1 as MNHEY and CDR2 as SVGEGT. This CDR3 has 14 amino acids. CDR3 sequence: CASSRGSSTYEQYF. As DNA, the CDR3 is TGTGCCAGCAGCAGGGGCTCCTCCACATACGAGCAGTACTTC.

This clonotype was observed a handful of times. This chain uses TRBV15 with TRBJ2-4; D uncertain. Germline-derived CDR1 and CDR2 are LNHNV and YYDKDF (reference sequence). This CDR3 has 15 residues. Trimming pared 3 bases from V and 0 bases from J, leaving 9 bases between. The CDR3 DNA reads as TGTGCCACCAGCAGGAAGCATGTAGCCAAAAACATTCAGTACTTC. Protein sequence: CATSRKHVAKNIQYF.

The chain links TRBV6-1 to TRBJ1-5; a possible D gene is TRBD1 (5 bases). The CDR3 consists of 15 residues. Trimming stripped 0 bases from V and 3 bases from J, with 9 bases between. Germline V lookup: CDR1 MNHNS, CDR2 SASEGT. CDR3 sequence reads: CASSEAGGANQPQHF. Here the CDR3 DNA reads TGTGCCAGCAGTGAAGCCGGGGGTGCCAATCAGCCCCAGCATTTT.

The genes are TRBV29-1 and TRBJ1-1; 10 nucleotides match TRBD1. V gave up 6 bases and J gave up 3 bases; unmatched junction bases: 7. CDR1 SQVTM and CDR2 ANQGSEA come from the germline V gene. CDR3 length: 14 residues. The CDR3, as DNA: TGCAGCGTACGCCGCGGGACAGGGGACACTGAAGCTTTCTTT. It encodes CSVRRGTGDTEAFF.

A word on this clonotype: An end of the junction differs from the germline gene, which may be a read error. The gene calls are TRBV11-1 and TRBJ1-2, with 8 bases matching TRBD1. This CDR3 comprises 13 residues. Germline V gene lookup returns CDR1 SGHAT and CDR2 FQDESV (reference sequence). The CDR3 loop reads CVSSLTGDYGYTF. In nucleotides, the CDR3 is TGTGTCAGCAGCTTGACAGGGGACTATGGCTACACCTTC.

The chain combines TRBV12-3 or TRBV12-4 with TRBJ2-2; the D gene is possibly TRBD2 (5 bases). This CDR3 has 12 residues. Trimming stripped 5 bases from V and 6 bases from J, with 7 bases between. In DNA, the CDR3 is TGTGCCAGCAGTACCGGGGCCGGGGAGCTGTTTTTT. Its protein product is CASSTGAGELFF.

The V gene is TRBV6-5, the J gene TRBJ2-7; TRBD2 is a possible D gene (5 bases). The CDR3 has 15 amino acids. Germline CDR1 reads MNHEY; CDR2 reads SVGAGI. V lost 2 bases and J lost 0, with 11 bases in between. The CDR3 coding sequence is TGTGCCAGCAGTTACCGTGGACTGAGCTCCTACGAGCAGTACTTC. It yields the protein CASSYRGLSSYEQYF.